One sample yielded the 21 T cell receptor beta chains listed below, sequenced in a study of OX40 agonist ivuxolimab in advanced cancers. Preparation of the library involved the immunoSEQ multiplex PCR assay. TCRdb carries this immuneACCESS record with in-frame sequences only. Its versions omit some clonotypes, under half of them owing to an unresolved V gene in the studies checked, with the rest unexplained. This sample gives about 60,000 clones in total; 85% of them show up just once. The ten top clones hold 3.5% to 4% of the sample. Sequences were derived from CD4+ or CD8+ T cells sorted from blood, sampled in a trial of the OX40 agonist ivuxolimab. These receptors originate from an adult with an advanced solid tumor such as melanoma, head and neck, liver or kidney cancer.

The chain recombines TRBV4-1 with TRBJ1-3, with D uncertain. Germline V gene lookup returns CDR1 MGHRA and CDR2 YSYEKL. With 1 base removed from V and 3 bases from J, the gap between germline ends came to 13 bases. The length of the CDR3 is 16 residues. The CDR3 sequence: CASSQVALLGGNTIYF. CDR3 DNA: TGCGCCAGCAGCCAAGTGGCGCTACTGGGTGGAAACACCATATATTTT.

This clone occurred a few times. V gene TRBV2 combines with J gene TRBJ2-7; D gene uncertain. Deletions cut 3 bases from V and 3 bases from J, with 9 bases between. Per the germline V gene, CDR1 is SNHLY and CDR2 is FYNNEI. The CDR3 runs to 13 residues. In nucleotides, the CDR3 is TGTGCCAGCAGTGAGGGTTACAGCTACGAGCAGTACTTC. Protein sequence: CASSEGYSYEQYF.

This clone was observed a handful of times. The rearrangement links TRBV9 to TRBJ2-7; D is uncertain. In germline, CDR1 is SGDLS, CDR2 YYNGEE. This CDR3 comprises 14 residues. V lost 0 bases and J 2 bases, leaving 9 bases between the germline ends. CDR3 in DNA: TGTGCCAGCAGCGTAGAACAGCTTGCCTACGAGCAGTACTTC. Translating it yields CASSVEQLAYEQYF.

This clone has just one count. The V and J genes are TRBV19 and TRBJ1-2; tentatively, D is TRBD1 (6 bases). There are 11 residues in the CDR3. Trimming left V 6 bases short and J 7 bases short, with 9 bases between. Per the germline V gene, CDR1 is LNHDA and CDR2 is SQIVND (reference sequence). Here the CDR3 DNA reads TGTGCCAGTAGAGGGGGGAGTGGCTACACCTTC. Residues: CASRGGSGYTF.

V gene TRBV5-1 combines with J gene TRBJ2-1; D not resolved. The germline V gene has CDR1 SGHRS and CDR2 YFSETQ. With 3 bases removed from V and 6 bases from J, the gap between germline ends came to 10 bases. The CDR3 sequence is 13 residues long. For the CDR3, the DNA is TGCGCCAGCAGCTCCACCCCTAGCAATGAGCAGTTCTTC. It codes for CASSSTPSNEQFF.

The V gene is TRBV6-6, the J gene TRBJ2-5, with 9 bases identical to TRBD2. Germline V gives CDR1 MNHNY, CDR2 SVGAGI (reference sequence). The CDR3 consists of 16 residues. V lost 6 bases, J lost 4 bases, and 12 bases stayed unmatched. The CDR3 DNA follows: TGTGCCAGCAGCCCCGGGGGGGCGGGAGGGGGAGAGACCCAGTACTTC. Its translation: CASSPGGAGGGETQYF.

V usage is TRBV14 and J usage is TRBJ1-6; D remains unclear. The germline CDR1 and CDR2 sequences are SGHDN and FVKESK. The ends were cut back, 1 base at V and 13 bases at J, with 11 bases in the middle. The CDR3 loop spans 13 amino acids. CDR3 region: CASSQALVGPLHF. The CDR3, as DNA: TGTGCCAGCAGCCAAGCCCTGGTGGGGCCCCTCCACTTT.

The chain has TRBV29-1 and TRBJ2-5, with 7 bases that match TRBD2. Germline-derived CDR1 and CDR2 are SQVTM and ANQGSEA. V trimming: 7 bases; J trimming: 4 bases; junction bases outside the gene matches: 12. CDR3 length: 14 amino acids. The CDR3 DNA follows: TGCAGCGCCGGGGGAGGGAGAGGTGGAGAGACCCAGTACTTC. Translating gives CSAGGGRGGETQYF.

The genes are TRBV6-5 and TRBJ2-5; D not resolved. The DNA matches TRBJ2-7 better at its end, which makes the J call doubtful. The CDR3 sequence is 14 residues long. The germline gives CDR1 MNHEY, CDR2 SVGAGI. The DNA for the CDR3 is TGTGCCAGCAGTTATTATGGCCTAAGCTACGAGCAGTACTTC. Its translation is CASSYYGLSYEQYF.

J is TRBJ2-3 and V is TRBV19; D perhaps matches TRBD1 (6 bases). V dropped 6 bases and J dropped 6 bases, with 10 bases sitting between them. This CDR3 region has 12 residues. Germline V gene sequence: CDR1 LNHDA, CDR2 SQIVND (reference sequence). Here the CDR3 DNA reads TGTGCCAGTAGACAGGGCCAGGATACGCAGTATTTT. Translation gives CASRQGQDTQYF.

The V and J genes are TRBV29-1 and TRBJ1-1; D uncertain. Deletions cut 1 base from V and 3 bases from J, with 9 bases between. Germline assignment: CDR1 SQVTM and CDR2 ANQGSEA. This CDR3 region has 13 residues. CDR3 sequence (DNA): TGCAGCGTTGAAGCCTCCCGGGACACTGAAGCTTTCTTT. Encoded protein: CSVEASRDTEAFF.

This clone was seen a single time. The CDR3 DNA sequence: TGTGCCAGCAGCTTTTCCGCCGGGACAGGCGGCGACACCTTC. It encodes CASSFSAGTGGDTF. The gene calls are TRBV7-2 and TRBJ1-2, with 8 bases identical to TRBD1. Losses at the gene ends were 3 bases for V and 12 bases for J; bases not matched to a gene: 12. The length of the CDR3 is 14 residues. Germline CDR1 is SGHTA and CDR2 is FQGNSA.

The chain uses TRBV7-8 and TRBJ2-7; 7 bases line up with TRBD2. The CDR3 is 13 amino acids. Germline CDR1 and CDR2: SGHVS and FQNEAQ. V shed 2 bases and J 4 bases; nucleotides not matched to a gene: 2. This chain's CDR3 is CASSLPSGYEQYF. CDR3 bases: TGTGCCAGCAGCTTACCTAGCGGTTACGAGCAGTACTTC.

This clone was seen more than once but under ten times. V is TRBV5-8 and J is TRBJ1-2, with D possibly being TRBD1 (6 bases). Germline V gives CDR1 SGHTS, CDR2 YDEGEE. V was clipped by 10 bases and J by 3 bases, with 16 bases between them. The CDR3 spans 13 residues. This chain's CDR3 is CAQQQGTDYGYTF. DNA for the CDR3: TGTGCCCAACAACAGGGTACCGACTATGGCTACACCTTC.

This chain connects TRBV6-6 to TRBJ1-6, with 9 bases fitting TRBD1. The CDR3 has 15 amino acids. Germline V lookup: CDR1 MNHNY, CDR2 SVGAGI (reference sequence). J gave up 10 bases and V 2 bases, and 6 bases lay outside the gene matches. The CDR3 bases are TGTGCCAGCAGTTACGGGACAGGGACTCGGTCACCCCTCCACTTT. This codes for CASSYGTGTRSPLHF.

This chain joins TRBV7-9 and TRBJ1-3, with D possibly matching TRBD1 (6 bases). The germline CDR1 and CDR2 sequences are SEHNR and FQNEAQ (reference sequence). This CDR3 contains 17 residues. V lost 5 bases and J lost 0, with 17 bases in between. The CDR3: CASSPARGTFSGNTIYF. Written as DNA, the CDR3 is TGTGCCAGCAGCCCAGCGAGGGGGACCTTCTCTGGAAACACCATATATTTT.

This rearrangement joins TRBV21-1 to TRBJ1-6. TRBV21-1 is a pseudogene segment. The CDR3 length is 16 residues. CDR3 loop: CASSPGPRTYNSPLHF. Written as DNA, the CDR3 is TGTGCCAGCAGCCCCGGACCGCGTACCTATAATTCACCCCTCCACTTT.

V gene TRBV9 combines with J gene TRBJ2-7; possible D gene TRBD2, 6 bases. This CDR3 spans 15 amino acids. Trimming cost V 3 bases and J 5 bases, with 18 bases left between them. The V gene's germline CDR1 is SGDLS and CDR2 YYNGEE. The CDR3: CASSAQGGGNDEQYF. The CDR3 nucleotides read TGTGCCAGCAGCGCCCAAGGAGGAGGGAACGACGAGCAGTACTTC.

The genes are TRBV7-2 and TRBJ1-2; unclear D gene. V was shortened by 0 bases and J by 8 bases, with 13 bases between the two germline ends. The CDR3 loop spans 14 amino acids. Germline CDR1 SGHTA, CDR2 FQGNSA. The CDR3 region is CASSLALPDWGYTF. DNA of the CDR3: TGTGCCAGCAGCTTAGCGCTACCGGACTGGGGCTACACCTTC.

This sequence joins TRBV7-2 and TRBJ2-1; TRBD1 or TRBD2 may be the D gene (6 bases each). CDR1 and CDR2 (germline): SGHTA, FQGNSA. Trimming removed 2 bases at V and 7 bases at J, with 15 bases between. The length of the CDR3 is 15 residues. The CDR3 bases are TGTGCCAGCAGCTTAAGAGGGGGGCTGGGGAATGAGCAGTTCTTC. Its protein is CASSLRGGLGNEQFF.

The chain is built from TRBV7-3 and TRBJ1-5, with 7 bases lining up with TRBD1. The germline CDR1 and CDR2 sequences are SGHTA and FQGTGA. The CDR3 runs 13 residues. The V gene end was trimmed by 5 bases and the J gene end by 4 bases; junction bases not matched to a gene: 2. Here the CDR3 DNA reads TGTGCCAGCAGCGGGACAGAGAATCAGCCCCAGCATTTT. Protein sequence: CASSGTENQPQHF.